The clone carrying this TCR beta chain has only a few counts. Its antigen is not known. This entry belongs to a study of beta chain features in type 1 diabetes. General observations from the study: HLA influence on TCRB rearrangement stayed unresolved here. For patients and controls alike, PCR might favor shorter templates to the same degree. Reads derived from cDNA could over-represent cells showing high TCR expression.

Central memory, naive, regulatory and stem cell-like memory CD4+ cells were sorted by CD45RO/CCR7/CD25/CD127/CD95/CD27. V gave up 5 bases and J gave up 4 bases; unmatched junction bases: 2. Per germline, CDR1 SGHTA and CDR2 FQGNSA. The CDR3 is 13 amino acids. Every isolated RNA sample was fully reverse transcribed, so sequencing captured expressed TCRB transcripts. Assay: immunoSEQ multiplex PCR; the TCRdb copy retains only in-frame clones and omits some. Of some 150,000 clones listed, 10% are singletons. The receptor comes from a man aged 18 to 29 in good health. The sequenced sample was naive CD4+ T cells from blood. V usage is TRBV7-2 and J usage is TRBJ2-1; 7 nucleotides agree with TRBD1. This CDR3 reads CASSTQGYNEQFF. The CDR3 coding sequence is TGTGCCAGCAGCACACAGGGGTACAATGAGCAGTTCTTC.